The 6 T cell receptor beta chains in this list originate from one sample, sequenced in a study of T cell responses to AZD1222 COVID-19 vaccine. Clones were sequenced by immunoSEQ multiplex PCR, and TCRdb holds only the in-frame ones, with some missing. Here the sample spans fewer than 150,000 clones, 80% to 95% being singletons. Here the sequenced sample was peripheral blood, taken on day 0 of AZD1222 vaccination. Source of these receptors: an adult in good health.

The DNA of the CDR3 is TGTGCCAGCAACCCCCCGGGCGGGACCCAGTACTTC. Protein: CASNPPGGTQYF. This sequence joins TRBV11-2 and TRBJ2-5; unclear D gene. The CDR3 has 12 residues. The V gene's germline CDR1 is SGHAT and CDR2 FQNNGV. V lost 7 bases, J lost 7 bases, and 13 bases lay in between.

V and J are TRBV11-2 and TRBJ2-1, with 8 bases lining up with TRBD2. The V and J ends lost 0 bases and 8 bases, in that order; junction bases with no gene match: 12. The CDR3 covers 17 residues. Germline lookup yields CDR1 SGHAT and CDR2 FQNNGV. This chain's CDR3 is CASSLDLGIAGSYEQFF. As DNA, the CDR3 is TGTGCCAGCAGCTTAGATCTAGGGATAGCGGGGTCGTATGAGCAGTTCTTC.

The CDR3 sequence: CASSFRDRGFPTYEQYF. In nucleotides, the CDR3 is TGTGCCAGCAGTTTTCGGGACAGGGGGTTCCCCACCTACGAGCAGTACTTC. The J gene is TRBJ2-7, the V gene TRBV28, with 11 bases matching TRBD1. The length of the CDR3 is 17 residues. After removal of 3 bases from V and 2 bases from J, the junction contained 9 bases not matched to a gene. In germline, CDR1 is MDHEN, CDR2 SYDVKM.

The chain carries TRBV18 and TRBJ1-1, with TRBD1 as a possible D gene (6 bases). V was pared by 2 bases and J by 8 bases, with 9 bases between. CDR1 KGHSH and CDR2 LQKENI come from the germline V gene. The CDR3 sequence is 12 residues long. This CDR3 reads CASSPLRGEAFF. The CDR3 DNA is TGTGCCAGCTCACCATTAAGGGGGGAAGCTTTCTTT.

This chain connects TRBV7-2 to TRBJ2-1; D is possibly TRBD2 (5 bases). With 6 bases removed from V and 1 base from J, the gap between germline ends came to 13 bases. The CDR3 runs to 15 residues. Germline loops: CDR1 SGHTA, CDR2 FQGNSA. CDR3 residues: CASSNQRWSYNEQFF. The CDR3 nucleotides read TGTGCCAGCAGTAATCAGCGGTGGTCCTACAATGAGCAGTTCTTC.

The V gene is TRBV5-5, the J gene TRBJ2-5; unclear D gene. Germline CDR1 is SGHKS and CDR2 is YYEKEE (reference sequence). This CDR3 has 14 residues. V lost 2 bases and J lost 8, with 16 bases in between. Written as DNA, the CDR3 is TGTGCCAGCAGCTTAATGCTTCAAGCGAGTACCCAGTACTTC. This codes for CASSLMLQASTQYF.